Below, 4 T cell receptor beta chains from the same sample are listed, as sequenced in a study of neurological immune-mediated disorders. Each CDR3 protein gets one entry after TCRdb re-called the 5' RACE reads with MiXCR. The table lists about 17,000 distinct CDR3 sequences, 3% to 4.5% of them singletons. Sequencing was carried out using CD8+ T cells from blood. These receptors all come from a woman aged 35 to 49 in good health.

This clonotype was seen a few times. J is TRBJ2-1 and V is TRBV6-4; 7 positions agree with TRBD2. The CDR3 has 14 amino acids. Germline-derived CDR1 and CDR2 are MRHNA and SNTAGT. J gave up 5 bases and V 6 bases, and 7 bases lay outside the gene matches. The CDR3 region is CASSASGEHNEQFF. The CDR3 nucleotides read TGTGCCAGCAGCGCCAGCGGGGAGCACAATGAGCAGTTCTTC.

This clonotype was seen ten or more times. The chain couples TRBV7-2 to TRBJ2-1, with 10 bases that match TRBD1. Germline V gene sequence: CDR1 SGHTA, CDR2 FQGNSA. The CDR3 totals 16 residues. Germline trimming cut 5 bases from V and 0 bases from J; bases unmatched to any gene: 4. The CDR3 coding sequence is TGTGCCAGCAGCCCAGGGACAGGGGCCTCCTACAATGAGCAGTTCTTC. This encodes CASSPGTGASYNEQFF.

This clonotype was seen ten or more times. The V gene is TRBV11-1, the J gene TRBJ2-1; TRBD1 matches at 11 bases. The J segment lost 0 bases and the V segment lost 5 bases, leaving 6 bases of the junction unmatched. The germline V gene has CDR1 SGHAT and CDR2 FQDESV (reference sequence). CDR3 size: 17 residues. CDR3: CASSPGQGENSYNEQFF. The CDR3 DNA reads as TGTGCCAGCAGCCCGGGACAGGGGGAGAACTCCTACAATGAGCAGTTCTTC.

This clonotype was counted ten times or more. The chain uses TRBV28 and TRBJ2-1; 9 bases are shared with TRBD1. Germline lookup yields CDR1 MDHEN and CDR2 SYDVKM. Losses at the gene ends were 4 bases for V and 9 bases for J; bases not matched to a gene: 4. The CDR3 has 13 residues. CDR3 residues: CASSSGTGFEQFF. The CDR3 DNA follows: TGTGCCAGCAGTTCCGGGACAGGGTTTGAGCAGTTCTTC.